Presented here are 15 T cell receptor beta chains from one specimen sequenced in a study of radiotherapy plus CTLA-4 blockade in lung cancer. Sequenced by immunoSEQ multiplex PCR; TCRdb stores in-frame clones only, minus some. The sample gives roughly 92,000 clones, around 85% of which show up once; 2% to 2.5% is in the top ten. The specimen was peripheral blood, collected from a patient treated with radiotherapy plus ipilimumab. The receptors were sampled from a human donor with non-small cell lung cancer who had a partial response to radiotherapy plus ipilimumab.

This rearrangement joins TRBV29-1 to TRBJ2-2, with TRBD2 matching over 7 bases. CDR3 length: 15 amino acids. With V trimmed by 2 bases and J by 2 bases, 5 bases remained unmatched. Germline CDR1 is SQVTM and CDR2 is ANQGSEA. This CDR3 reads CSVERGRVNTGELFF. CDR3 sequence (DNA): TGCAGCGTTGAACGGGGGAGGGTAAACACCGGGGAGCTGTTTTTT.

The chain has TRBV5-1 and TRBJ1-3; D is uncertain. Germline V gene data show CDR1 as SGHRS and CDR2 as YFSETQ. CDR3 length equals 16 residues. With 1 base removed from V and 0 bases from J, the gap between germline ends came to 11 bases. This chain's CDR3 is CASSLLPANSGNTIYF. The DNA for the CDR3 is TGCGCCAGCAGCTTGCTCCCCGCTAACTCTGGAAACACCATATATTTT.

This clone appeared a single time. J is TRBJ2-5 and V is TRBV18; no clear D gene. The CDR3 length is 15 residues. Germline V gene sequence: CDR1 KGHSH, CDR2 LQKENI. V gave up 1 base and J gave up 1 base, with 10 bases separating them. The CDR3 spells CASSPLDISQETQYF. The CDR3 DNA sequence: TGTGCCAGCTCACCACTAGATATAAGCCAAGAGACCCAGTACTTC.

CDR3 residues: CASSLTGASSYEQYF. In DNA form, the CDR3 reads TGTGCCAGCAGTCTCACAGGGGCCAGCTCCTACGAGCAGTACTTC. The chain joins TRBV28 to TRBJ2-7; 7 bases align to TRBD1. The CDR3 runs to 15 residues. Germline CDR1 and CDR2: MDHEN and SYDVKM. The J segment lost 0 bases and the V segment lost 5 bases, leaving 7 bases of the junction unmatched.

With respect to this clone: This sample includes further DNA sequences coding for the same CDR3. The chain carries TRBV5-1 and TRBJ1-2; 7 bases map to TRBD1. The CDR3 loop spans 13 amino acids. Trimming removed 4 bases from V and 2 bases from J; junction bases left unmatched: 2. Germline V gene data show CDR1 as SGHRS and CDR2 as YFSETQ. The CDR3 region has the DNA TGCGCCAGCAGCCTGGGACAGAACTATGGCTACACCTTC. This encodes CASSLGQNYGYTF.

The rearrangement joins TRBV19 to TRBJ1-1; 7 nucleotides align to TRBD1. The CDR3 is made up of 15 amino acids. Trimming at V came to 6 bases and at J to 1 base, leaving 8 bases not matched to a gene. Per the germline V gene, CDR1 is LNHDA and CDR2 is SQIVND (reference sequence). CDR3 in amino acids: CASRQQGSTNTEAFF. The CDR3 nucleotides read TGTGCCAGTAGACAACAGGGGTCGACGAACACTGAAGCTTTCTTT.

This clone was observed once. The chain joins TRBV5-6 to TRBJ2-5, with D possibly matching TRBD2 (7 bases). TRBJ2-7 explains the end of the DNA better; the J call may be wrong. CDR1 and CDR2 (germline): SGHDT, YYEEEE. The CDR3 sequence is 15 residues long. The CDR3 DNA follows: TGTGCCAGCAGCTATCGGGGGGCCGGCTCCTACGAGCAGTACTTC. Its translation: CASSYRGAGSYEQYF.

The chain combines TRBV6-6 with TRBJ2-3; weak D call: TRBD2 (6 bases). CDR1 is MNHNY, CDR2 SVGAGI, per germline (reference sequence). CDR3 length: 15 residues. Deletions cut 2 bases from V and 0 bases from J, with 9 bases between. CDR3 loop: CASSYAGPSTDTQYF. DNA for the CDR3: TGTGCCAGCAGTTACGCGGGGCCTAGCACAGATACGCAGTATTTT.

The genes are TRBV28 and TRBJ2-7; 9 positions agree with TRBD1. CDR1 and CDR2 from the germline V gene are MDHEN and SYDVKM. V shed 6 bases, J shed 1 base, and the junction held 10 bases outside the gene matches. CDR3 size: 16 residues. CDR3 nucleotides: TGTGCCAGCAGATGGACCGGGACAGGGCCTTCCTACGAGCAGTACTTC. Its protein is CASRWTGTGPSYEQYF.

V and J are TRBV4-3 and TRBJ2-2; 7 nucleotides align to TRBD1. The CDR3 totals 15 residues. Trimming at V came to 5 bases and at J to 1 base, leaving 4 bases not matched to a gene. Germline values: CDR1 LGHNA, CDR2 YSLEER. This chain's CDR3 is CASSVYRGNTGELFF. The DNA for the CDR3 is TGCGCCAGCAGCGTGTACAGGGGGAACACCGGGGAGCTGTTTTTT.

This chain uses TRBV27 with TRBJ2-4; D possibly corresponds to TRBD1 (6 bases). Germline V gene data show CDR1 as MNHEY and CDR2 as SMNVEV (reference sequence). This CDR3 has 12 residues. V lost 3 bases, J lost 7 bases, and 7 bases lay in between. The CDR3 here is CASSFTGNIQYF. The CDR3 DNA sequence: TGTGCCAGCAGTTTTACAGGGAACATTCAGTACTTC.

This chain links TRBV7-9 with TRBJ2-3, with D possibly being TRBD1 (5 bases). The germline V and J ends were trimmed by 2 bases and 4 bases, with 19 bases remaining between them. CDR1 and CDR2 from the germline V gene are SEHNR and FQNEAQ (reference sequence). CDR3 length equals 17 residues. CDR3 sequence reads: CASSLKLLTVGADTQYF. Written as DNA, the CDR3 is TGTGCCAGCAGCTTAAAATTGTTGACAGTTGGTGCAGATACGCAGTATTTT.

V and J are TRBV6-6 and TRBJ2-1, with D unresolved. Trimming took 0 bases from V and 8 from J, leaving 8 bases between them. Germline CDR1 and CDR2: MNHNY and SVGAGI (reference sequence). The length of the CDR3 is 13 residues. The CDR3 region has the DNA TGTGCCAGCAGTTACTCCGTATCGGATGAGCAGTTCTTC. This sequence encodes CASSYSVSDEQFF.

Details on this clone: Mismatch with germline at one junction end may stem from a read error. This sample also contains other DNA sequences that code for the same CDR3. The chain is built from TRBV15 and TRBJ2-5; 10 nucleotides agree with TRBD2. Looked up from germline, CDR1 is LNHNV and CDR2 is YYDKDF (reference sequence). This CDR3 spans 14 amino acids. CDR3 DNA sequence: TGTGCCACCAGCGCAGGAGGACTAGCGGAACCCGGAGACTTC. The encoded protein is CATSAGGLAEPGDF.

This rearrangement joins TRBV27 to TRBJ1-4, with D uncertain. Trimming removed 8 bases at V and 0 bases at J, with 10 bases between. This CDR3 has 14 residues. Germline-derived CDR1 and CDR2 are MNHEY and SMNVEV (reference sequence). The CDR3 nucleotides are TGTGCCAGCGGGCAGTACGCAACTAATGAAAAACTGTTTTTT. Amino acid sequence: CASGQYATNEKLFF.